Listed here are 10 T cell receptor beta chains from one sample, sequenced in a study of human T cells and chemical hapten exposure. Time point noted: pre-sensitization, week 0. Treatment denoted: therapeutic diphenylcyclopropenone sensitization with weekly scalp DPC. Each CDR3 protein is one row after TCRdb ran MiXCR on the RACE reads. The sample records 190,000 or so distinct CDR3 sequences, under 35% being singletons. The sample was whole blood, taken in connection with sensitization to the hapten diphenylcyclopropenone (DPC). These receptors all stem from a woman in her twenties or thirties with alopecia areata. Some clones in this sample may be carry-over from other donors' samples.

This clonotype was detected a few times. J is TRBJ1-5 and V is TRBV5-1, with 7 nucleotides matching TRBD1. The germline CDR1 and CDR2 sequences are SGHRS and YFSETQ. This CDR3 is 13 amino acids long. After removal of 0 bases from V and 9 bases from J, the junction contained 3 bases not matched to a gene. CDR3 in DNA: TGCGCCAGCAGCTTGGAGGGGGCACGGCCCCAGCATTTT. Residues: CASSLEGARPQHF. The variable domain in full, completed from reference TRBV5-1 and TRBJ1-5, reads KAGVTQTPRYLIKTRGQQVTLSCSPISGHRSVSWYQQTPGQGLQFLFEYFSETQRNKGNFPGRFSGRQFSNSRSEMNVSTLELGDSALYLCASSLEGARPQHFGDGTRLSIL.

A few counts support this clonotype. This chain uses TRBV28 with TRBJ1-5; D unclear. Trimming took 3 bases from V and 6 from J, leaving 3 bases between them. This CDR3 contains 11 residues. Germline V gives CDR1 MDHEN, CDR2 SYDVKM. CDR3 nucleotides: TGTGCCAGCAGTTTCGGTCAGCCCCAGCATTTT. It specifies CASSFGQPQHF.

This clonotype was seen only a few times. This rearrangement joins TRBV5-1 to TRBJ1-3, with D perhaps matching TRBD1 (6 bases). Germline values: CDR1 SGHRS, CDR2 YFSETQ. This CDR3 has 14 amino acids. Trimming removed 4 bases at V and 1 base at J, with 9 bases between. In DNA form, the CDR3 reads TGCGCCAGCAGCCAGACAGGTTCTGGAAACACCATATATTTT. Translation: CASSQTGSGNTIYF.

The chain joins TRBV5-6 to TRBJ2-5; TRBD2 might be the D (5 bases). The CDR3 runs 14 residues. Germline CDR1 is SGHDT and CDR2 is YYEEEE. The V and J ends lost 4 bases and 4 bases respectively, with 14 bases between them. In DNA form, the CDR3 reads TGTGCCAGCAGCGCCGGACCCCGGGGAGAGACCCAGTACTTC. It codes for CASSAGPRGETQYF. Full variable domain (remainder filled in from reference TRBV5-6 and TRBJ2-5): DAGVTQSPTHLIKTRGQQVTLRCSPKSGHDTVSWYQQALGQGPQFIFQYYEEEERQRGNFPDRFSGHQFPNYSSELNVNALLLGDSALYLCASSAGPRGETQYFGPGTRLLVL.

This clonotype was counted many times. CDR3 in DNA: TGTGCCAGCATCGGGGGGGACGCGAACACCGGGGAGCTGTTTTTT. This sequence encodes CASIGGDANTGELFF. The chain employs TRBV6-2 or TRBV6-3 and TRBJ2-2; 8 bases are shared with TRBD2. The germline V gene has CDR1 MNHEY and CDR2 SVGEGT. The CDR3 has 15 amino acids. After removal of 7 bases from V and 0 bases from J, the junction contained 4 bases not matched to a gene.

The table lists this clonotype with a few counts. V is TRBV19 and J is TRBJ2-3; TRBD2 matches 13 bases. CDR3 length: 15 amino acids. Trimming removed 3 bases from V and 7 bases from J; junction bases left unmatched: 4. CDR1 LNHDA and CDR2 SQIVND come from the germline V gene (reference sequence). The CDR3 loop reads CASSIGLAGVNTQYF. CDR3 coding DNA: TGTGCCAGTAGTATCGGACTAGCGGGAGTAAATACGCAGTATTTT.

The V call is TRBV9, the J call TRBJ1-6; D is uncertain. Per germline, CDR1 SGDLS and CDR2 YYNGEE. Trimming shortened V by 3 bases and J by 5 bases, and 12 bases separated the two germline ends. This CDR3 spans 15 amino acids. The CDR3 region has the DNA TGTGCCAGCAGCGCCTCGAGGGATCATAATTCACCCCTCCACTTT. It codes for CASSASRDHNSPLHF. Filled out from reference TRBV9 and TRBJ1-6, the complete variable domain reads DSGVTQTPKHLITATGQRVTLRCSPRSGDLSVYWYQQSLDQGLQFLIQYYNGEERAKGNILERFSAQQFPDLHSELNLSSLELGDSALYFCASSASRDHNSPLHFGNGTRLTVT.

The chain carries TRBV20-1 and TRBJ2-3; D uncertain. Trimming removed 6 bases at V and 0 bases at J, with 7 bases between. This CDR3 has 12 amino acids. Germline V lookup: CDR1 DFQATT, CDR2 SNEGSKA (reference sequence). The CDR3 loop reads CSARISTDTQYF. CDR3 bases: TGCAGTGCACGGATTAGCACAGATACGCAGTATTTT.

The rearrangement uses TRBV30 and TRBJ2-2; D could derive from TRBD1 or TRBD2 (5 bases each). The CDR3 has 13 amino acids. V lost 0 bases to trimming and J lost 6 bases, with 8 bases between them. The germline V gene has CDR1 GTSNPN and CDR2 SVGIG (reference sequence). The CDR3 DNA is TGTGCCTGGAGTGTTCTGGGACCCGGGGAGCTGTTTTTT. Translating gives CAWSVLGPGELFF.

The CDR3 sequence: CASSLGVDTINEKLFF. The DNA for the CDR3 is TGCGCCAGCAGCCTGGGCGTGGACACTATAAATGAAAAACTGTTTTTT. The chain joins TRBV5-1 to TRBJ1-4; a possible D gene is TRBD1 (5 bases). The ends were cut back, 4 bases at V and 5 bases at J, with 18 bases in the middle. Per the germline V gene, CDR1 is SGHRS and CDR2 is YFSETQ. CDR3 length: 16 residues.